This section outlines one T cell receptor beta chain sequence together with its context. This entry belongs to a study of cytomegalovirus exposure and HLA in healthy donors. With V trimmed by 1 base and J by 11 bases, 9 bases remained unmatched. The CDR3 extends over 14 amino acids. Germline CDR1 is SGHVS and CDR2 is FQNEAQ. Use of 60 Vbeta and 13 Jbeta primers characterized the PCR. Here immunoSEQ multiplex PCR was the method, and the copy in TCRdb shows in-frame clones only, minus some. The sample lists approximately 170,000 clones; over 75% were seen once. The rearrangement uses TRBV7-8 and TRBJ2-3, with 7 bases identical to TRBD2. Sequenced input: PBMCs. The sequence was collected from a human donor in good health. DNA for the CDR3: TGTGCCAGCAGCTTAGAGACCGCGGGGAGGGGGCAGTATTTT. Protein sequence: CASSLETAGRGQYF.